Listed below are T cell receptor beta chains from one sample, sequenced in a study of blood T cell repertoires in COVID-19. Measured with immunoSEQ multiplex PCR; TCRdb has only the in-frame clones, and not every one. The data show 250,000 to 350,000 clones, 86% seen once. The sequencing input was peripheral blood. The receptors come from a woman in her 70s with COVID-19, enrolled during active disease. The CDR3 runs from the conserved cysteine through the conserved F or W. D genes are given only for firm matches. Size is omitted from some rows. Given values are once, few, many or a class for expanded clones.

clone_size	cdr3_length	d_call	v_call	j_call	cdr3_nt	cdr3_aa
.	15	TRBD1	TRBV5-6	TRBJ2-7	TGTGCCAGCAGCTATCCGGGGACAGGGAGCTACGAGCAGTACTTC	CASSYPGTGSYEQYF
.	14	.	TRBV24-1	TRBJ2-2	TGTGCCACCAGTTCACAGGGGAACACCGGGGAGCTGTTTTTT	CATSSQGNTGELFF
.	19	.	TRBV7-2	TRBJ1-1	TGTGCCAGCAGCTTACGTCCACTGGTTAAGGGAGCGGAGTGGACTGAAGCTTTCTTT	CASSLRPLVKGAEWTEAFF
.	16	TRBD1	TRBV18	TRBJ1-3	TGTGCCAGCTCACCACCTGGGACAGGGGCTGGAAACACCATATATTTT	CASSPPGTGAGNTIYF
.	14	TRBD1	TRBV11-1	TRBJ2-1	TGTGCCAGCAGCTTAAGGGGGCCCTACAATGAGCAGTTCTTC	CASSLRGPYNEQFF
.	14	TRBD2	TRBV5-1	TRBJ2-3	TGCGCCAGCAGCTTACGGGGGGTCCGAGATACGCAGTATTTT	CASSLRGVRDTQYF
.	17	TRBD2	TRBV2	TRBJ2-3	TGTGCCAGCAGCTATAGGACTAGCGGGGGCCGGGGGGATACGCAGTATTTT	CASSYRTSGGRGDTQYF
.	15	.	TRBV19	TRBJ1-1	TGTGCCAGTAGTCTCCAGGGTCGTTCCTCGCCTGAAGCTTTCTTT	CASSLQGRSSPEAFF
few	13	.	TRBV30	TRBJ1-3	TGTGCCCGCGGGGGAGACTTTGGAAACACCATATATTTT	CARGGDFGNTIYF
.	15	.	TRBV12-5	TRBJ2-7	TGTGCTAGTGGTTTGGTACTAAACAGGGTAGACGAGCAGTACTTC	CASGLVLNRVDEQYF
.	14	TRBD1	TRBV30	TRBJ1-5	TGTGCCTGGAGTCCACAGGGGAGCAATCAGCCCCAGCATTTT	CAWSPQGSNQPQHF
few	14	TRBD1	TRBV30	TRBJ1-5	TGTGCCTGGAACCTACAGGGGGGCAATCAGCCCCAGCATTTT	CAWNLQGGNQPQHF